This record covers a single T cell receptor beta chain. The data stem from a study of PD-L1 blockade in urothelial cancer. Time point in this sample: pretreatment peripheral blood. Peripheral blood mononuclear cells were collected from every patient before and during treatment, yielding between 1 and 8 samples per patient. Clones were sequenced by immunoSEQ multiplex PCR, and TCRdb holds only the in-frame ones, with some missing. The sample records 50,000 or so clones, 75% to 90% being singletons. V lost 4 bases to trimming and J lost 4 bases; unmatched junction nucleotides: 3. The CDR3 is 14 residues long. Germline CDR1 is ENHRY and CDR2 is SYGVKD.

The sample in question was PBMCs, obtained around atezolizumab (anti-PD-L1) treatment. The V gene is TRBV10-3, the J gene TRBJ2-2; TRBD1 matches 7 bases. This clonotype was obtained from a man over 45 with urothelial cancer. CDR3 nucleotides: TGTGCCATCAGTGCTGCAGGGGGCACCGGGGAGCTGTTTTTT. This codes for CAISAAGGTGELFF.